The 6 T cell receptor beta chains listed next were all sequenced from one sample in a study of CD8 T cells in ankylosing spondylitis (TCRdb year 2017). Library preparation was by 5' RACE. Sequenced on an Illumina HiSeq 2500. TCRdb reworked the public reads: Q25 trimming with fastp, MiXCR clone assembly, productive beta chains retained. Rows with one shared CDR3 protein collapse into an entry with the most common genes and DNA. The table for this sample lists under 250,000 distinct CDR3 sequences; 25% to 30% of them were counted only once. Just over 6.5% of the sample lies in the top ten. Material for sequencing was blood, either unsorted or a sorted T cell fraction (not recorded which). The receptors derive from a male donor with ankylosing spondylitis or in good health (not recorded which).

This clonotype turned up a few times. This rearrangement joins TRBV20-1 to TRBJ2-7; D unresolved. Trimming pared 6 bases from V and 0 bases from J, leaving 12 bases between. CDR1 and CDR2 (germline): DFQATT, SNEGSKA (reference sequence). There are 13 residues in the CDR3. CDR3 nucleotides: TGCAGTGCCAACAGAAAAAACTCCTACGAGCAGTACTTC. As protein: CSANRKNSYEQYF.

This clonotype was seen at least ten times. The rearrangement uses TRBV12-3 or TRBV12-4 and TRBJ2-1; D possibly corresponds to TRBD2 (6 bases). This CDR3 is 14 amino acids long. Trimming removed 6 bases from V and 2 bases from J, with 11 bases in between. CDR3 region: CASRRDFTYNEQFF. Written as DNA, the CDR3 is TGTGCCAGCAGAAGGGACTTCACCTACAATGAGCAGTTCTTC.

This clonotype was observed at least ten times. This chain joins TRBV24-1 and TRBJ2-1, with TRBD2 matching over 13 bases. This CDR3 region has 15 residues. In germline, CDR1 is KGHDR, CDR2 SFDVKD. V lost 4 bases to trimming and J lost 9 bases; unmatched junction nucleotides: 5. CDR3 region: CATSDQTSGRTEQFF. CDR3 nucleotide sequence: TGTGCCACCAGTGACCAGACTAGCGGGAGGACTGAGCAGTTCTTC.

This chain links TRBV2 with TRBJ2-3; a weak D match, TRBD1 (5 bases). CDR1 SNHLY and CDR2 FYNNEI come from the germline V gene. Trimming removed 0 bases at V and 5 bases at J, with 18 bases between. The CDR3 is 17 amino acids. The CDR3 DNA follows: TGTGCCAGCAGTGAAGCGCAGCAGGGAAGGGGTAGAGATACGCAGTATTTT. Amino acid sequence: CASSEAQQGRGRDTQYF. Drawing the rest from reference TRBV2 and TRBJ2-3, the complete variable domain is EPEVTQTPSHQVTQMGQEVILRCVPISNHLYFYWYRQILGQKVEFLVSFYNNEISEKSEIFDDQFSVERPDGSNFTLKIRSTKLEDSAMYFCASSEAQQGRGRDTQYFGPGTRLTVL.

This clonotype has ten or more counts. The chain recombines TRBV5-4 with TRBJ2-5, with 7 nucleotides matching TRBD1. The germline gives CDR1 SGHNT, CDR2 YYREEE (reference sequence). V lost 1 base, J lost 2 bases, and 2 bases stayed unmatched. This CDR3 is built from 14 residues. The CDR3 here is CASSLSRGQETQYF. CDR3 in DNA: TGTGCCAGCAGCTTGTCCAGGGGGCAAGAGACCCAGTACTTC.

The chain uses TRBV7-9 and TRBJ2-2; TRBD2 matches 11 bases. Germline values: CDR1 SEHNR, CDR2 FQNEAQ (reference sequence). The CDR3 is made up of 12 amino acids. Trimming at V came to 4 bases and at J to 14 bases, leaving 3 bases not matched to a gene. This CDR3 is CASSSTSGRLFF. CDR3 DNA: TGTGCCAGCAGCTCCACTAGCGGGAGACTGTTTTTT.